This T cell receptor beta chain was recovered during a study of shared clonotypes between healthy human individuals. TCRdb keeps only in-frame clones here, not all; method: immunoSEQ multiplex PCR. The sample contains roughly 720,000 clones, about 90% of which appear only once. The CDR3 loop spans 11 amino acids. The V end was cut by 3 bases, the J end by 14 bases, with 13 bases between. The germline gives CDR1 MDHEN, CDR2 SYDVKM. The source is a man younger than 35 in good health. Some clones in this sample may be carry-over from other donors' samples. The sample comprised memory CD8+ T cells from PBMCs. Subset: CD45RO+ cells pooled with CCR7-negative TemRA cells. This chain links TRBV28 with TRBJ2-5, with D perhaps matching TRBD1 or TRBD2 (5 bases each). CDR3 region: CASSLGVGLYF. CDR3 nucleotides: TGTGCCAGCAGTTTGGGGGTAGGATTATACTTC.